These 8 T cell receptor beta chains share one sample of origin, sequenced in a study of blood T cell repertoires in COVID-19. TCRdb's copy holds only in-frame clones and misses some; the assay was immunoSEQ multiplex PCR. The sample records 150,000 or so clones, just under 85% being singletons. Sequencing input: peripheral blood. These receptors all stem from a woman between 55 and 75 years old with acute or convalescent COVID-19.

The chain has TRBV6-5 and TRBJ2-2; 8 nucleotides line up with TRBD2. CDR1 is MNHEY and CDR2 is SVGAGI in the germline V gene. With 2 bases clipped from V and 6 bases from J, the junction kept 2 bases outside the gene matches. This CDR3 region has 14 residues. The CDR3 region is CASSYTGGPGELFF. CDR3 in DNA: TGTGCCAGCAGTTACACGGGGGGGCCCGGGGAGCTGTTTTTT.

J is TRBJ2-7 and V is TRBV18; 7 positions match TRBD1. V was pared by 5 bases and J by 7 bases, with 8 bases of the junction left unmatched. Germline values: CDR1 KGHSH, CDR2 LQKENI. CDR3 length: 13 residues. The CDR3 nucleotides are TGTGCCAGCTCAGAGGGGGCACTAAGGGAGCAGTACGTC. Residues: CASSEGALREQYV.

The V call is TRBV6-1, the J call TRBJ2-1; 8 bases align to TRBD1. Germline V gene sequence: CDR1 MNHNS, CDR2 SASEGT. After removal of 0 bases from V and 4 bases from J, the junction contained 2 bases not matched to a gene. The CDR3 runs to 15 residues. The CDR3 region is CASSEAGTGYNEQFF. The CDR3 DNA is TGTGCCAGCAGTGAAGCCGGGACAGGTTACAATGAGCAGTTCTTC.

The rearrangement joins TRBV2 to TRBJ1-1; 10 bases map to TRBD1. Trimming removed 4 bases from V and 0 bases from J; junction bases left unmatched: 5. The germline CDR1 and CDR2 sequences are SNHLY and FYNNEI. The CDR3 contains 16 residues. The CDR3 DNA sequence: TGTGCCAGCAGTGGAGACAGGGGGCTTATGAACACTGAAGCTTTCTTT. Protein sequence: CASSGDRGLMNTEAFF.

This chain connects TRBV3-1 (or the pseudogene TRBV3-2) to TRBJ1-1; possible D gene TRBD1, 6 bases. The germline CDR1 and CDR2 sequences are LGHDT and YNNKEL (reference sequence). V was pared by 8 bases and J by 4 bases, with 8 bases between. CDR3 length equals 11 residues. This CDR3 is CASARGTEAFF. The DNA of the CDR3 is TGTGCCAGCGCCAGGGGCACTGAAGCTTTCTTT.

The CDR3 sequence is CASILGVANSPLHF. The CDR3 DNA is TGTGCCAGCATATTGGGAGTGGCAAATTCACCCCTCCACTTT. J is TRBJ1-6 and V is TRBV6-5; D gene ambiguous. The germline V and J ends were trimmed by 7 bases and 7 bases, with 14 bases remaining between them. The CDR3 is made up of 14 amino acids. CDR1 MNHEY and CDR2 SVGAGI come from the germline V gene.

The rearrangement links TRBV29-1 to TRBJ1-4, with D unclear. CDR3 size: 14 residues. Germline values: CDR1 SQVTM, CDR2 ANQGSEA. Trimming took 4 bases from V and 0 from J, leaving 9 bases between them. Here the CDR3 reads CSVGWAATNEKLFF. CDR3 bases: TGCAGCGTTGGATGGGCCGCAACTAATGAAAAACTGTTTTTT.

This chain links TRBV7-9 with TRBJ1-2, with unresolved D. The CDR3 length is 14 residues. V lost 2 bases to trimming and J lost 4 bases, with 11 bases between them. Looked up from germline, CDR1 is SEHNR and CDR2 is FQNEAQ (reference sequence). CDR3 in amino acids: CASSLFGISYGYTF. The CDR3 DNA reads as TGTGCCAGCAGCTTATTCGGTATATCCTATGGCTACACCTTC.